What follows are 3 T cell receptor beta chains derived from one specimen sequenced in a study of OX40 agonist ivuxolimab in advanced cancers. The method was immunoSEQ multiplex PCR; TCRdb's version includes in-frame clones alone and lacks a portion of them. The sample yields about 84,000 clones, around 90% seen once. The sequences come from CD4+ or CD8+ T cells sorted from blood, collected in a trial of the OX40 agonist ivuxolimab. Receptors were obtained from an adult with an advanced solid tumor such as melanoma, head and neck, liver or kidney cancer.

The table lists this clone with a count of one. The J gene is TRBJ1-5, the V gene TRBV2; D possibly corresponds to TRBD1 (6 bases). Trimming pared 5 bases from V and 4 bases from J, leaving 9 bases between. In germline, CDR1 is SNHLY, CDR2 FYNNEI. The CDR3 covers 13 residues. The CDR3 coding sequence is TGTGCCAGCAGTTGGACAGTTAATCAGCCCCAGCATTTT. Protein sequence: CASSWTVNQPQHF.

The chain employs TRBV6-1 and TRBJ2-1; TRBD1 or TRBD2 may be the D gene (5 bases each). This CDR3 is 15 amino acids long. Trimming removed 6 bases at V and 0 bases at J, with 12 bases between. Germline values: CDR1 MNHNS, CDR2 SASEGT. Here the CDR3 DNA reads TGTGCCAGCAGAAAGGCAGGGACCTCCTACAATGAGCAGTTCTTC. It specifies CASRKAGTSYNEQFF.

The CDR3 region has the DNA TGCGCCAGCAGCTTGGAGTGGGGTGCCTATGGCTACACCTTC. Translation gives CASSLEWGAYGYTF. The chain joins TRBV5-1 to TRBJ1-2; D remains ambiguous. Per germline, CDR1 SGHRS and CDR2 YFSETQ. V shed 0 bases and J shed 4 bases, with 10 bases lying between them. The CDR3 loop spans 14 amino acids.